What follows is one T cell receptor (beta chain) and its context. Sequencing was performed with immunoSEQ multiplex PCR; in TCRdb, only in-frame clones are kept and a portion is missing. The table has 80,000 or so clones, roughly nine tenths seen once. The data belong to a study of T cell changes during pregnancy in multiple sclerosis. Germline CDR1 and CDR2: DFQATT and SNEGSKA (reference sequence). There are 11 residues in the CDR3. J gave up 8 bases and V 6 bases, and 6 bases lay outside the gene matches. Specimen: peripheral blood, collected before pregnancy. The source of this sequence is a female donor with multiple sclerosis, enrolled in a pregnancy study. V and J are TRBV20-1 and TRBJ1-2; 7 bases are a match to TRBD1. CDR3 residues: CSARTGWGYTF. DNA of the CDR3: TGCAGTGCCAGGACAGGTTGGGGCTACACCTTC.